A selection of T cell receptor beta chains follows, all from one sample in a study of beta chain features in type 1 diabetes. Some clones are missing from TCRdb's copy, which holds only in-frame ones; the method was immunoSEQ multiplex PCR. The sample has 300,000 to 350,000 clones, 6.5% to 10% seen once; the top ten hold 0.44%. Material: central memory CD4+ T cells from blood. Source of these receptors: a young woman in good health. Both conserved end residues are trimmed from each CDR3.

j_call	v_call	cdr3_aa
TRBJ2-5	TRBV28	ASTGASQETQY
TRBJ2-7	TRBV7-2	ASSLLAGGSSYEQY
TRBJ2-7	TRBV2	ASGTDGGEQY
TRBJ2-2	TRBV7-2	ASRKPGLPGTGELF
TRBJ1-4	TRBV27	ASRDVNEKLF
TRBJ1-3	TRBV4-2	ASSRDRQNGNTIY
TRBJ1-2	TRBV2	ATAAWGTVEYGYT
TRBJ2-7	TRBV15	ATSRDGGYEQY
TRBJ1-2	TRBV7-9	ASSLKQGSNYGYT
TRBJ1-2	TRBV27	ASSPDRGNYGYT
TRBJ2-5	TRBV6-5	ARSMAQETQY
TRBJ1-2	TRBV28	ASHGQSYGYT
TRBJ2-1	TRBV28	ASMRGTQQF
TRBJ1-1	TRBV5-4	ASSTPLTEAF
TRBJ2-2	TRBV5-4	ASSGQGRGTGELF
TRBJ2-7	TRBV11-2	ASSLVGASGRYEQY
TRBJ2-3	TRBV5-6	ASSLAQESTDTQY
TRBJ1-4	TRBV18	ASSPPGAIYEKLF
TRBJ1-2	TRBV18	ASSPQGQNYGYT
TRBJ2-1	TRBV29-1	SVERDESWQF
TRBJ2-7	TRBV28	ASRGTYEQY
TRBJ1-4	TRBV10-3	ATRSNTDGGYEKLF
TRBJ2-3	TRBV18	ASSPMVAGSVGTQY
TRBJ2-2	TRBV10-3	AIGGQGASGELF
TRBJ1-1	TRBV5-4	ASSLLGANTEAF
TRBJ2-2	TRBV18	ASSPLRTTGELF
TRBJ1-2	TRBV2	ASSGQGADYGYT
TRBJ2-1	TRBV5-6	ASSQDWSSYNEQF
TRBJ2-1	TRBV28	ASSFRENNEQF
TRBJ2-7	TRBV6-5	ASTYPTLEPYEQY
TRBJ2-5	TRBV6-5	ASSYSAGGAETQY
TRBJ2-3	TRBV7-2	ASSLSGRVTYTQY
TRBJ2-4	TRBV5-4	ASSLHGAKNIQY
TRBJ2-2	TRBV19	ASSIVPGQVGNTGELF
TRBJ1-2	TRBV18	ASSPSQGSSYT
TRBJ2-1	TRBV7-2	ASSPQRDVQF
TRBJ2-3	TRBV4-3	ASSQNRGWEGTDTQY
TRBJ1-5	TRBV4-3	ASSQDHGTESNQPQH
TRBJ2-1	TRBV25-1	ASSAQLAGGGDEQF
TRBJ2-1	TRBV2	ASVGGREQF
TRBJ2-7	TRBV5-6	ASSRDRGQYEQY
TRBJ2-5	TRBV7-3	ASSLLQETQY
TRBJ2-5	TRBV6-5	ASTMTGPGAQY
TRBJ2-7	TRBV2	ASTLQTGEQY
TRBJ2-1	TRBV11-2	ASSIRAGTSNEQF
TRBJ2-7	TRBV28	ASSLTPNVEQY
TRBJ2-7	TRBV18	ASSPDGNYEQY
TRBJ2-7	TRBV7-9	ASSLQGASYEQY
TRBJ2-7	TRBV18	ASSDRNEGEQY
TRBJ2-2	TRBV2	AGSWGQSRELF
TRBJ2-5	TRBV9	ASSVRLGQGEFETQY
TRBJ2-5	TRBV29-1	SVDTGYETQY
TRBJ2-1	TRBV19	ASSIVVTSGRADEQF
TRBJ2-6	TRBV25-1	ASSGVGANVLT
TRBJ1-5	TRBV2	ASRGNSNSNQPQH
TRBJ2-5	TRBV7-3	ASSFAGEETQY
TRBJ2-7	TRBV11-2	ASSTSSGSSYEQY
TRBJ2-2	TRBV18	ASGETGELF
TRBJ2-3	TRBV18	ASSPGLSGDTQY